This T cell receptor (beta chain) was captured in a study of blood T cells in healthy people across ages. Study-wide points: Across the age range, TCR beta diversity per million T cells fell in a roughly linear way. The unsorted PBMCs prevented any conclusive comparison of naive versus antigen-experienced cells. Any changes in expanded clonotypes were possibly confounded, as donor CMV status remained unknown.

With regard to this clonotype: Its antigen is as yet unknown.

Germline CDR1 is MNHEY and CDR2 is SVGEGT. The CDR3 contains 12 residues. The V gene lost 6 bases and the J gene lost 10 bases, with 15 bases spanning the gap. Total RNA, at least 6 micrograms per sample, came from PBMCs. Through a sample-barcoded 5' primer and a J-beta primer mix, a second PCR was run for roughly 7 to 11 cycles. Each CDR3 protein gets one entry after TCRdb re-called the 5' RACE reads with MiXCR. The data hold 1,300,000 or so distinct CDR3 sequences, with 45% to 70% observed a single time. The receptor's source is a man aged 18-30 years in good health. The material sequenced was blood. The V and J genes are TRBV6-2 or TRBV6-3 and TRBJ1-1; D uncertain. As DNA, the CDR3 is TGTGCCAGCAGCAACGGGCGGATTGGAGCTTTCTTT. Its protein product is CASSNGRIGAFF.